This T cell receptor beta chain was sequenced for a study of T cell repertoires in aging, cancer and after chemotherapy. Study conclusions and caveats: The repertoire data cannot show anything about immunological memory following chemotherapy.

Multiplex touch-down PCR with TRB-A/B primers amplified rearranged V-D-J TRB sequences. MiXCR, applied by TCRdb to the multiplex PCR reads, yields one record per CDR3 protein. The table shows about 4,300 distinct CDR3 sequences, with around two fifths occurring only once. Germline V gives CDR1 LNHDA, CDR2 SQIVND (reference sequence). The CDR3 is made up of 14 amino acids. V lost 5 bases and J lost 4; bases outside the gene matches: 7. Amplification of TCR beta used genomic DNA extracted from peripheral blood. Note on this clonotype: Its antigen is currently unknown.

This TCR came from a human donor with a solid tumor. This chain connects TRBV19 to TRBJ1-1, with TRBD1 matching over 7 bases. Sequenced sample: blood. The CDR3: CASSPQGEGTEAFF. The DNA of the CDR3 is TGTGCCAGTAGTCCTCAGGGGGAAGGCACTGAAGCTTTCTTT.